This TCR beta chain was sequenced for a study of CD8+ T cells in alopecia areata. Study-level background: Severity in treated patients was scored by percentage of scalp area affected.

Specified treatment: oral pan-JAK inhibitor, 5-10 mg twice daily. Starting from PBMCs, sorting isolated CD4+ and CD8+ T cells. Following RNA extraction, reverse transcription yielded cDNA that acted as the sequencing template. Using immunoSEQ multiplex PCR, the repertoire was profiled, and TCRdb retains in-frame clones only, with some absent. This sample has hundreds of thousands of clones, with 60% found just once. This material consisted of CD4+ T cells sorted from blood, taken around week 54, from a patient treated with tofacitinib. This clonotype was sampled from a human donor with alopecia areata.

Written as DNA, the CDR3 is TGTGCCAGCACCAACGCGCGGACTAGCGTGGGTGAGCAGTTCTTC. The encoded protein is CASTNARTSVGEQFF. J is TRBJ2-1 and V is TRBV6-5; TRBD2 matches at 9 bases. The CDR3 length is 15 residues. Germline CDR1 MNHEY, CDR2 SVGAGI. Trimming at V came to 7 bases and at J to 9 bases, leaving 13 bases not matched to a gene.